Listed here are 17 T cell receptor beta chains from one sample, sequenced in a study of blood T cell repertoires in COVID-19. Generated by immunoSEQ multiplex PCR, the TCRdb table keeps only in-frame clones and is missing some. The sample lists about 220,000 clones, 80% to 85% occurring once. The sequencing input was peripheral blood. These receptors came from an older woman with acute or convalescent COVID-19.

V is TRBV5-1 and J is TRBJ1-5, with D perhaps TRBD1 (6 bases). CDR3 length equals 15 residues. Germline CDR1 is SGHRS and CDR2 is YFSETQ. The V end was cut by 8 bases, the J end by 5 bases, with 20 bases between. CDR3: CARDPGTNPHQPQHF. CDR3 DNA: TGCGCCAGGGACCCCGGGACAAACCCCCATCAGCCCCAGCATTTT.

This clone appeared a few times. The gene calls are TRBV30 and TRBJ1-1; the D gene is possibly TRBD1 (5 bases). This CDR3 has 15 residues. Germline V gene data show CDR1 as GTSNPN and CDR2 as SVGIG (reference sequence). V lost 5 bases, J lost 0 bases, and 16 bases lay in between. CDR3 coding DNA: TGTGCCTGGTGTAGGCGGGGGACGGTGAACACTGAAGCTTTCTTT. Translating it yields CAWCRRGTVNTEAFF.

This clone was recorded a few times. The CDR3 sequence: CASSRAHEQYF. The CDR3 DNA reads TGTGCCAGCAGCCGAGCTCACGAGCAGTACTTC. The chain has TRBV3-1 (or the pseudogene TRBV3-2) and TRBJ2-7; D gene unclear. Germline V gene lookup returns CDR1 LGHDT and CDR2 YNNKEL (reference sequence). Deletions cut 4 bases from V and 5 bases from J, with 6 bases between. The CDR3 is 11 amino acids.

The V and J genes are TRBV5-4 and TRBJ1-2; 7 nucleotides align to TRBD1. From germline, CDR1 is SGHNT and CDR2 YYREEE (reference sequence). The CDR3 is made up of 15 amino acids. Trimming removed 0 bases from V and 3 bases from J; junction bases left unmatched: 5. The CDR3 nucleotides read TGTGCCAGCAGCTTGGTGCCAGGGGGTGACTATGGCTACACCTTC. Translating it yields CASSLVPGGDYGYTF.

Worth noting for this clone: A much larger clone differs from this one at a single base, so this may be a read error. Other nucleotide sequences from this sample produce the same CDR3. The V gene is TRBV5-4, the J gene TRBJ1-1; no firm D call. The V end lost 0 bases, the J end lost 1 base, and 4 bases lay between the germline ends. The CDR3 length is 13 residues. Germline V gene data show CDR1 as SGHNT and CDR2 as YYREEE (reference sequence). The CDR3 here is CASSLAGNTEAFF. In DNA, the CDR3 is TGTGCCAGCAGCTTGGCAGGGAACACTGAAGCTTTCTTT.

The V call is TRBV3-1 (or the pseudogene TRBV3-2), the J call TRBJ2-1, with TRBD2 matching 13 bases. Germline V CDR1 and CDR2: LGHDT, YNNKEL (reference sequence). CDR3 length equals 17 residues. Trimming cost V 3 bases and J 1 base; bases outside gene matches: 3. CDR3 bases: TGTGCCAGCAGCCACACTAGCGGGGGGGCTTCCTACAATGAGCAGTTCTTC. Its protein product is CASSHTSGGASYNEQFF.

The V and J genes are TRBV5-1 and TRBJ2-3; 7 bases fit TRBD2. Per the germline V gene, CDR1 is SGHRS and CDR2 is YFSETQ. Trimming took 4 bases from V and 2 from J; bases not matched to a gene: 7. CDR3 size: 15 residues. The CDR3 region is CASSQIAGDTDTQYF. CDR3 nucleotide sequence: TGCGCCAGCAGCCAGATAGCGGGCGACACAGATACGCAGTATTTT.

CDR3: CASSLRASGGSVNEQFF. The DNA of the CDR3 is TGCGCCAGCAGCTTGAGGGCTAGCGGGGGGTCGGTCAATGAGCAGTTCTTC. This chain links TRBV5-1 with TRBJ2-1; 11 bases match TRBD2. V gave up 1 base and J gave up 6 bases; unmatched junction bases: 9. CDR1 is SGHRS and CDR2 is YFSETQ in the germline V gene. CDR3 length: 17 amino acids.

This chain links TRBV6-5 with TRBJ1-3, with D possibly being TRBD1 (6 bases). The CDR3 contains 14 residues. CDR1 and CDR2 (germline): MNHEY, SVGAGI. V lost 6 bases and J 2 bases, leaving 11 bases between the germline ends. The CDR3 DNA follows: TGTGCCAGCAGAAAACAGGGAACTGGAAACACCATATATTTT. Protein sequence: CASRKQGTGNTIYF.

CDR3 amino acids: CASSESGGLKNIQYF. The DNA of the CDR3 is TGTGCCAGCAGTGAAAGCGGGGGCCTCAAAAACATTCAGTACTTC. The chain has TRBV6-1 and TRBJ2-4; 8 bases are a match to TRBD2. The CDR3 covers 15 residues. The germline CDR1 and CDR2 sequences are MNHNS and SASEGT. After removal of 2 bases from V and 3 bases from J, the junction contained 3 bases not matched to a gene.

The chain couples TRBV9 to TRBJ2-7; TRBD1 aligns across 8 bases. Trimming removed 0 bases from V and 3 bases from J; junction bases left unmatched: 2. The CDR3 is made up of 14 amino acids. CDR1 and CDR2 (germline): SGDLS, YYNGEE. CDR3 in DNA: TGTGCCAGCAGCGTAGGAGGACAGGGCTACGAGCAGTACTTC. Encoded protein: CASSVGGQGYEQYF.

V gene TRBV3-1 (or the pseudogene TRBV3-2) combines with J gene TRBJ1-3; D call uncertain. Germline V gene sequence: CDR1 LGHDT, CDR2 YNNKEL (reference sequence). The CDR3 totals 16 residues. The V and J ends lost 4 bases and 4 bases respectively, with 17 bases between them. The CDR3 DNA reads TGTGCCAGCAGCCTCCGAGGAGAGGGTAAAGGAAACACCATATATTTT. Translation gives CASSLRGEGKGNTIYF.

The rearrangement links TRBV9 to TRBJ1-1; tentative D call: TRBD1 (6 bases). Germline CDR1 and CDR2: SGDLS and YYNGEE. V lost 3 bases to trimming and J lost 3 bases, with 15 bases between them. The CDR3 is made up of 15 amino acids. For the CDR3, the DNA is TGTGCCAGCAGCGCGTTAGGGGGAGGGTACACTGAAGCTTTCTTT. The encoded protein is CASSALGGGYTEAFF.

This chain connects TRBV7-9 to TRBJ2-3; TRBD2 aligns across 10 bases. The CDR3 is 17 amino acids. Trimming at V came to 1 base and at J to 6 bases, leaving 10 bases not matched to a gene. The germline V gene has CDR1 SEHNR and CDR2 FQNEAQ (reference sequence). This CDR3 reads CASSLGGLAAAGDTQYF. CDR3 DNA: TGTGCCAGCAGCTTAGGAGGACTAGCGGCCGCGGGGGATACGCAGTATTTT.

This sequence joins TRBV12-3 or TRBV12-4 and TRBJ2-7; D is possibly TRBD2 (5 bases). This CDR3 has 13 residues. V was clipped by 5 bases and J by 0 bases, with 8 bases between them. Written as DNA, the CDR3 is TGTGCCAGCAGTGCTAGCACCTCCTACGAGCAGTACTTC. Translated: CASSASTSYEQYF.

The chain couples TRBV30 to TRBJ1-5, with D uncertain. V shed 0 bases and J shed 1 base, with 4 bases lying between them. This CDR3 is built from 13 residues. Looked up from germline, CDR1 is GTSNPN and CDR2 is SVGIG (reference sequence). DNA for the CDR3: TGTGCCTGGAGTGTAGAGAGCAATCAGCCCCAGCATTTT. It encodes CAWSVESNQPQHF. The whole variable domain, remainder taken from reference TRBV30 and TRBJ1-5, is SQTIHQWPATLVQPVGSPLSLECTVEGTSNPNLYWYRQAAGRGLQLLFYSVGIGQISSEVPQNLSASRPQDRQFILSSKKLLLSDSGFYLCAWSVESNQPQHFGDGTRLSIL.

In DNA form, the CDR3 reads TGTGCCATCAGTGACGACGGACACTACGAGCAGTACTTC. Translating gives CAISDDGHYEQYF. The chain couples TRBV10-3 to TRBJ2-7; D might be TRBD1 (5 bases). The ends were cut back, 3 bases at V and 3 bases at J, with 9 bases in the middle. The CDR3 extends over 13 amino acids. Germline V gene sequence: CDR1 ENHRY, CDR2 SYGVKD.